These T cell receptor beta chains were read from a single sample in a study of PD-L1 blockade in urothelial cancer. Assay: immunoSEQ multiplex PCR; the TCRdb copy retains only in-frame clones and omits some. The sample has some 120,000 clones; 86% are singletons. This specimen consisted of PBMCs, obtained around atezolizumab (anti-PD-L1) treatment. These TCRs come from a man aged 50-59 years with urothelial cancer. CDR3s include the opening cysteine and the closing phenylalanine or tryptophan. Fields, in order: J gene, clone size, D gene, V gene, CDR3 DNA, CDR3 protein. The D gene is left open where the match is weak. Clone size, where shown, is once, few, many, or a class for clones that have expanded.

j_gene: TRBJ1-3
abundance: .
d_gene: .
v_gene: TRBV6-5
CDR3nt: TGTGCCAGCAGTTACGGAACAGGGAACACCATATATTTT
CDR3aa: CASSYGTGNTIYF

j_gene: TRBJ2-7
abundance: .
d_gene: TRBD1
v_gene: TRBV20-1
CDR3nt: TGCAGTGGACAGGGGGTTTACGAGCAGTACTTC
CDR3aa: CSGQGVYEQYF

j_gene: TRBJ1-2
abundance: .
d_gene: TRBD1
v_gene: TRBV7-9
CDR3nt: TGTGCCAGCAGCACAGGACAGGGCTATGGCTACACCTTC
CDR3aa: CASSTGQGYGYTF

j_gene: TRBJ2-3
abundance: .
d_gene: TRBD1
v_gene: TRBV7-7
CDR3nt: TGTGCTAGCAGCTTAACGACAGGGGTGGCAGATACGCAGTATTTT
CDR3aa: CASSLTTGVADTQYF

j_gene: TRBJ2-7
abundance: .
d_gene: .
v_gene: TRBV7-9
CDR3nt: TGTGCCAGCAGCCAGACTGGAAAGGTGGGCGAGCAGTACTTC
CDR3aa: CASSQTGKVGEQYF

j_gene: TRBJ2-3
abundance: .
d_gene: TRBD2
v_gene: TRBV4-1
CDR3nt: TGCGCCAGCAGCCCACAGGGACTAGCGGGAGGTACGCAGTATTTT
CDR3aa: CASSPQGLAGGTQYF

j_gene: TRBJ1-2
abundance: .
d_gene: TRBD1
v_gene: TRBV11-2
CDR3nt: TGTGCCAGCAGCTTGGGGACAGCTGGGGGCTATGGCTACACCTTC
CDR3aa: CASSLGTAGGYGYTF

j_gene: TRBJ2-5
abundance: .
d_gene: .
v_gene: TRBV7-8
CDR3nt: TGTGCCAGCAGCACGAGGGGGGGTCAGACCCAGTACTTC
CDR3aa: CASSTRGGQTQYF

j_gene: TRBJ2-1
abundance: .
d_gene: TRBD2
v_gene: TRBV7-2
CDR3nt: TGTGCCAGCAGCTTTATTAGCGGGAGGGGCAATGAGCAGTTCTTC
CDR3aa: CASSFISGRGNEQFF

j_gene: TRBJ2-1
abundance: .
d_gene: .
v_gene: TRBV9
CDR3nt: TGTGCCAGCAGCGAACAGGGCTACAATGAGCAGTTCTTC
CDR3aa: CASSEQGYNEQFF

j_gene: TRBJ2-1
abundance: .
d_gene: TRBD2
v_gene: TRBV10-3
CDR3nt: TGTGCCACAATGGCAGCGGGAGGTAGGAATGAGCAGTTCTTC
CDR3aa: CATMAAGGRNEQFF

j_gene: TRBJ2-7
abundance: once
d_gene: TRBD2
v_gene: TRBV9
CDR3nt: TGTGCCAGCAGCTCAAGCGGGAATCGGGAGGACGAGCAGTACTTC
CDR3aa: CASSSSGNREDEQYF

j_gene: TRBJ2-7
abundance: .
d_gene: TRBD2
v_gene: TRBV7-3
CDR3nt: TGTGCCAGCAGCCTAATAGCGGGAGATCGTTACGAGCAGTACTTC
CDR3aa: CASSLIAGDRYEQYF

j_gene: TRBJ1-3
abundance: once
d_gene: .
v_gene: TRBV5-5
CDR3nt: TGTGCCAGCAGCTTGGGCGGGATCGCGGAAGGAAACACCATATATTTT
CDR3aa: CASSLGGIAEGNTIYF

j_gene: TRBJ2-7
abundance: .
d_gene: .
v_gene: TRBV27
CDR3nt: TGTGCCAGCAGTTTCGGCCACAGGAGCTACGAGCAGTACTTC
CDR3aa: CASSFGHRSYEQYF

j_gene: TRBJ1-1
abundance: .
d_gene: .
v_gene: TRBV20-1
CDR3nt: TGCAGTGGACTGCTGAACACTGAAGCTTTCTTT
CDR3aa: CSGLLNTEAFF

j_gene: TRBJ2-5
abundance: many
d_gene: .
v_gene: TRBV7-9
CDR3nt: TGTGCCAGCAGCCCCAGACCATCCCTCAGGGTGGAGACCCAGTACTTC
CDR3aa: CASSPRPSLRVETQYF

j_gene: TRBJ1-2
abundance: few
d_gene: .
v_gene: TRBV2
CDR3nt: TGTGCCAGCAGGGAGGGGTTTAACTATGGCTACACCTTC
CDR3aa: CASREGFNYGYTF

j_gene: TRBJ2-7
abundance: .
d_gene: .
v_gene: TRBV30
CDR3nt: TGTGCCTGGGCCGACAGAATCAACTACGAGCAGTACTTC
CDR3aa: CAWADRINYEQYF

j_gene: TRBJ2-7
abundance: .
d_gene: TRBD2
v_gene: TRBV2
CDR3nt: TGTGCCAGCAGTGAAATGCTAGCGGGAGCACCGGGGCAGTACTTC
CDR3aa: CASSEMLAGAPGQYF

j_gene: TRBJ2-4
abundance: .
d_gene: .
v_gene: TRBV6-1
CDR3nt: TGTGCCAGCCGCACAGGGTTCAAAAACATTCAGTACTTC
CDR3aa: CASRTGFKNIQYF

j_gene: TRBJ2-7
abundance: .
d_gene: TRBD1
v_gene: TRBV7-9
CDR3nt: TGTGCCAGCAGCCTAGGGCAGACAGGGACGAGGCAGTACTTC
CDR3aa: CASSLGQTGTRQYF

j_gene: TRBJ1-5
abundance: .
d_gene: TRBD1
v_gene: TRBV6-5
CDR3nt: TGTGCCAGCAGTCAGGACAGGTACATCGGGCCCCAGCATTTT
CDR3aa: CASSQDRYIGPQHF

j_gene: TRBJ2-7
abundance: .
d_gene: .
v_gene: TRBV20-1
CDR3nt: TGCAGTGGGGGGGCCTACGAGCAGTACTTC
CDR3aa: CSGGAYEQYF

j_gene: TRBJ1-1
abundance: once
d_gene: .
v_gene: TRBV4-1
CDR3nt: TGCGCCAGCAGCCGAACCGGGGGCACTGAAGCTTTCTTT
CDR3aa: CASSRTGGTEAFF

j_gene: TRBJ2-5
abundance: few
d_gene: .
v_gene: TRBV28
CDR3nt: TGTGCCAGCGGAAGGATACAGGGCACCGGGGGGGAGACCCAGTACTTC
CDR3aa: CASGRIQGTGGETQYF

j_gene: TRBJ2-1
abundance: .
d_gene: .
v_gene: TRBV13
CDR3nt: TGTGCCAGCAGCTTATCCGCACTTTCCTCCTACAATGAGCAGTTCTTC
CDR3aa: CASSLSALSSYNEQFF

j_gene: TRBJ2-7
abundance: .
d_gene: TRBD1
v_gene: TRBV5-4
CDR3nt: TGTGCCAGCAGCCCACGGACAGGCTCCTACGAGCAGTACTTC
CDR3aa: CASSPRTGSYEQYF

j_gene: TRBJ1-6
abundance: .
d_gene: TRBD1
v_gene: TRBV30
CDR3nt: TGTGCCTGGAGTGGTACAGGGGGCGCATTCAATTCACCCCTCCACTTT
CDR3aa: CAWSGTGGAFNSPLHF

j_gene: TRBJ1-2
abundance: .
d_gene: .
v_gene: TRBV7-8
CDR3nt: TGTGCCAGCAGCTTAGGGACACAAAACTATGGCTACACCTTC
CDR3aa: CASSLGTQNYGYTF

j_gene: TRBJ2-3
abundance: once
d_gene: .
v_gene: TRBV5-1
CDR3nt: TGCGCCAGCAGAGGTGCAGCCAGGGGCACAGATACGCAGTATTTT
CDR3aa: CASRGAARGTDTQYF

j_gene: TRBJ1-4
abundance: .
d_gene: TRBD1
v_gene: TRBV6-1
CDR3nt: TGTGCCAGCAGCGGACAGGGGAACGAAAAACTGTTTTTT
CDR3aa: CASSGQGNEKLFF

j_gene: TRBJ2-5
abundance: .
d_gene: .
v_gene: TRBV5-1
CDR3nt: TGCGCCAGCAGGGACATAGGAAACCAAGAGACCCAGTACTTC
CDR3aa: CASRDIGNQETQYF

j_gene: TRBJ1-2
abundance: few
d_gene: TRBD1
v_gene: TRBV6-1
CDR3nt: TGTGCCAGCAGTGAGGGACAGGGATCTCACTATGGCTACACCTTC
CDR3aa: CASSEGQGSHYGYTF

j_gene: TRBJ2-7
abundance: .
d_gene: TRBD1
v_gene: TRBV6-5
CDR3nt: TGTGCCAGCACCCCGACAGGGGGCGAGCAGTACTTC
CDR3aa: CASTPTGGEQYF

j_gene: TRBJ2-7
abundance: .
d_gene: .
v_gene: TRBV7-9
CDR3nt: TGTGCCAGCAGCTTAGCGTGGGGACATACAACCTACGAGCAGTACTTC
CDR3aa: CASSLAWGHTTYEQYF

j_gene: TRBJ2-3
abundance: .
d_gene: TRBD2
v_gene: TRBV28
CDR3nt: TGTGCCAGCAGTACTCTAACTAGCGGGAACACAGATACGCAGTATTTT
CDR3aa: CASSTLTSGNTDTQYF

j_gene: TRBJ2-1
abundance: .
d_gene: TRBD2
v_gene: TRBV5-4
CDR3nt: TGTGCCAGCAGACTAGCGGGAGGGCGTAGCCCCTACAATGAGCAGTTCTTC
CDR3aa: CASRLAGGRSPYNEQFF

j_gene: TRBJ1-2
abundance: .
d_gene: .
v_gene: TRBV7-9
CDR3nt: TGTGCCAGCAGCTTGGCGGTGGATGGCTACACCTTC
CDR3aa: CASSLAVDGYTF

j_gene: TRBJ1-5
abundance: few
d_gene: TRBD1
v_gene: TRBV19
CDR3nt: TGTGCCAGTAGTAAGCCGGGACAGGCCCCGTTCCCCCAGCATTTT
CDR3aa: CASSKPGQAPFPQHF

j_gene: TRBJ1-1
abundance: .
d_gene: .
v_gene: TRBV4-1
CDR3nt: TGCGCCAGCAGCCAGGCGAGGGAGACTGAAGCTTTCTTT
CDR3aa: CASSQARETEAFF

j_gene: TRBJ1-5
abundance: .
d_gene: TRBD1
v_gene: TRBV28
CDR3nt: TGTGCCAGCAGTTTCTATGGACAGGGATACAATCAGCCCCAGCATTTT
CDR3aa: CASSFYGQGYNQPQHF

j_gene: TRBJ2-3
abundance: .
d_gene: TRBD2
v_gene: TRBV19
CDR3nt: TGTGCCAGTAGCTCCCCGGGGGGGACACGGGGAGATACGCAGTATTTT
CDR3aa: CASSSPGGTRGDTQYF

j_gene: TRBJ1-1
abundance: once
d_gene: .
v_gene: TRBV5-1
CDR3nt: TGCGCCAGCAGACCCGGGGGGGCCTACACTGAAGCTTTCTTT
CDR3aa: CASRPGGAYTEAFF

j_gene: TRBJ2-7
abundance: once
d_gene: .
v_gene: TRBV6-5
CDR3nt: TGTGCCAGCAGTTACTCGAGGGCAGTTTCTTACGAGCAGTACTTC
CDR3aa: CASSYSRAVSYEQYF

j_gene: TRBJ2-3
abundance: .
d_gene: TRBD2
v_gene: TRBV11-3
CDR3nt: TGTGCCAGCAGCTTAGGCTCTAGCGGGACCACAGATACGCAGTATTTT
CDR3aa: CASSLGSSGTTDTQYF

j_gene: TRBJ2-3
abundance: .
d_gene: .
v_gene: TRBV5-5
CDR3nt: TGTGCCAGCAGCCAGTCACTAGCCTCAGATACGCAGTATTTT
CDR3aa: CASSQSLASDTQYF

j_gene: TRBJ2-2
abundance: .
d_gene: TRBD2
v_gene: TRBV7-2
CDR3nt: TGTGCCAGCAGCCGCAACGGGGGGAGTCAGACCGGGGAGCTGTTTTTT
CDR3aa: CASSRNGGSQTGELFF

j_gene: TRBJ2-5
abundance: .
d_gene: .
v_gene: TRBV29-1
CDR3nt: TGCAGCGTTGGTCTAGGACTCCCGGAGACCCAGTACTTC
CDR3aa: CSVGLGLPETQYF

j_gene: TRBJ1-6
abundance: once
d_gene: .
v_gene: TRBV9
CDR3nt: TGTGCCAGCAGTACCGGACAGAGCTCCTATAATTCACCCCTCCACTTT
CDR3aa: CASSTGQSSYNSPLHF

j_gene: TRBJ2-7
abundance: .
d_gene: TRBD1
v_gene: TRBV5-1
CDR3nt: TGCGCCAGCAGCTTGGGACAGGGGGGCGACGAGCAGTACTTC
CDR3aa: CASSLGQGGDEQYF

j_gene: TRBJ2-1
abundance: .
d_gene: TRBD2
v_gene: TRBV2
CDR3nt: TGTGCCAGCAGTGAGCGCGGGAGGGCCTACAATGAGCAGTTCTTC
CDR3aa: CASSERGRAYNEQFF